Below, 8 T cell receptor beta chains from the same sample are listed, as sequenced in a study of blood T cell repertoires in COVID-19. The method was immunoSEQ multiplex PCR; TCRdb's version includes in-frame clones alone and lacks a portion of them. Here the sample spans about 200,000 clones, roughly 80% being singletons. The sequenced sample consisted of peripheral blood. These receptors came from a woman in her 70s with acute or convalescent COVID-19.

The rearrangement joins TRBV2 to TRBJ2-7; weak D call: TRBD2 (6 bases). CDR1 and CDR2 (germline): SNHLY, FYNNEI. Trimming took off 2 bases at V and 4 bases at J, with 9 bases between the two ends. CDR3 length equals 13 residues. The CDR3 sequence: CASSETSFYEQYF. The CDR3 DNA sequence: TGTGCCAGCAGTGAAACTAGCTTTTACGAGCAGTACTTC.

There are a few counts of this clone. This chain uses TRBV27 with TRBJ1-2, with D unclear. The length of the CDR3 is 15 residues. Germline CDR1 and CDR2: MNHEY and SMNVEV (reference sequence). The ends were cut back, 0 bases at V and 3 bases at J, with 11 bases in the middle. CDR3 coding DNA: TGTGCCAGCAGTTTATCGGCGGCTAGTCACTATGGCTACACCTTC. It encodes CASSLSAASHYGYTF.

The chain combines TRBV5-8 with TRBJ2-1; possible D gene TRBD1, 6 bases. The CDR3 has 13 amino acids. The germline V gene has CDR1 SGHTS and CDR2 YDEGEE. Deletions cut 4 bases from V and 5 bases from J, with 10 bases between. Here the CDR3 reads CASSNYRDNEQFF. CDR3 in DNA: TGTGCCAGCAGCAACTACAGGGACAATGAGCAGTTCTTC. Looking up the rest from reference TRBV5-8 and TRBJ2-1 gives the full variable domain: EAGVTQSPTHLIKTRGQQATLRCSPISGHTSVYWYQQALGLGLQFLLWYDEGEERNRGNFPPRFSGRQFPNYSSELNVNALELEDSALYLCASSNYRDNEQFFGPGTRLTVL.

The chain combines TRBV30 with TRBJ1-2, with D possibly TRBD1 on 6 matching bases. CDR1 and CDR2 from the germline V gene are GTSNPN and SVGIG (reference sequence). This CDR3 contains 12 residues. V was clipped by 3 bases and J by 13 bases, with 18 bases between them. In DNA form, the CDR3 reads TGTGCCTGGAGGGGGACACCTCGGTTTTGCACCTTC. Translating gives CAWRGTPRFCTF.

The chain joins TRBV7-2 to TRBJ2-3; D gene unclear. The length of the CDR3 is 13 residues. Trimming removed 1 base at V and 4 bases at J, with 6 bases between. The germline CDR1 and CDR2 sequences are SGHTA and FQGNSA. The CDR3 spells CASSLGGPDTQYF. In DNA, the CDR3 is TGTGCCAGCAGCTTAGGCGGTCCAGATACGCAGTATTTT.

The CDR3 is CASSIGSYGNQPQHF. The CDR3 coding sequence is TGTGCCAGTAGTATCGGGTCGTACGGCAATCAGCCCCAGCATTTT. This chain connects TRBV19 to TRBJ1-5; D ambiguous. Per the germline V gene, CDR1 is LNHDA and CDR2 is SQIVND (reference sequence). The CDR3 sequence is 15 residues long. V lost 3 bases and J 2 bases, leaving 11 bases between the germline ends.

DNA of the CDR3: TGTGCCAGCAGCTTCCGAGGGGGACTAGCGGGAGCTGGGGGCTCGGGTGAGCAGTTCTTC. This gives the protein CASSFRGGLAGAGGSGEQFF. V usage is TRBV7-8 and J usage is TRBJ2-1; TRBD2 matches at 14 bases. The CDR3 is 20 residues long. Germline V gene sequence: CDR1 SGHVS, CDR2 FQNEAQ. Trimming cost V 3 bases and J 9 bases; bases outside gene matches: 19.

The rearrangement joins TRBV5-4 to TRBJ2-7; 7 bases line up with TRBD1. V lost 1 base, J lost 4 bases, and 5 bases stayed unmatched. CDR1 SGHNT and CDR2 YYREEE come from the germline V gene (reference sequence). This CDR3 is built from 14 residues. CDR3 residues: CASSLSTGSYEQYF. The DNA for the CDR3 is TGTGCCAGCAGCTTGTCGACAGGGAGTTACGAGCAGTACTTC.